This is a list of T cell receptor beta chains from one sample in a study of shared clonotypes between healthy human individuals. Using immunoSEQ multiplex PCR, the repertoire was profiled, and TCRdb retains in-frame clones only, with some absent. The sample includes about 2.4 million clones, about 92% of them seen just once. The sequenced sample was naive CD4+ T cells sorted from blood. The receptor set was obtained from a man younger than 35 in good health. Each CDR3 is given with its conserved first and last residue. D genes are given only for firm matches. Not every row has a clone size; where given, it reads once, few, many or a size class.

clone size	J gene	V gene	D gene	CDR3 protein
.	TRBJ2-5	TRBV7-2	TRBD2	CASSLATLLSWRREGPGETQYF
.	TRBJ2-3	TRBV7-2	TRBD2	CASSGGETDTQYF
.	TRBJ1-1	TRBV18	.	CASSPLVIGTEAFF
.	TRBJ1-6	TRBV6-5	.	CASSYSGGPNSPLHF
.	TRBJ2-3	TRBV9	TRBD2	CASSSELAISDTQYF
.	TRBJ2-2	TRBV18	.	CASSPATGELFF
.	TRBJ2-2	TRBV5-1	.	CASSPFDTGELFF
once	TRBJ1-2	TRBV7-2	.	CASSSSLWTANYGYTF
.	TRBJ1-3	TRBV6-1	.	CASTATSGNTIYF
.	TRBJ1-3	TRBV5-1	.	CASSPITGTLSGNTIYF
.	TRBJ2-2	TRBV5-1	.	CASSSSTQRVVTGELFF
.	TRBJ2-5	TRBV4-1	TRBD2	CASSHPLAGKQETQYF
.	TRBJ2-7	TRBV18	.	CASSPLDRVHEQYF
few	TRBJ1-4	TRBV30	TRBD1	CAWRQGIREKLFF
.	TRBJ1-3	TRBV2	.	CASMEGAGNTIYF
.	TRBJ2-7	TRBV27	.	CASSSRRAYEQYF
once	TRBJ2-7	TRBV5-8	TRBD1	CASSPTGGADYEQYF
.	TRBJ2-2	TRBV12-5	TRBD2	CASGIGGLAATGELFF
.	TRBJ1-5	TRBV2	.	CASSEALPGTQPQHF
.	TRBJ2-2	TRBV7-2	TRBD1	CASSVPRSLGTANTGELFF
.	TRBJ2-1	TRBV6-4	TRBD1	CASSDAAGTAYNEQFF
.	TRBJ2-5	TRBV18	.	CASSPQSPRLGETQYF
.	TRBJ2-5	TRBV25-1	TRBD2	CANRVLGTSGNPQETQYF
.	TRBJ2-7	TRBV7-9	TRBD2	CASSLVLAGVAEQYF
.	TRBJ1-4	TRBV5-1	.	CASALWTATNEKLFF